At least ten counts were recorded for the clone carrying this T cell receptor beta chain. The antigen is not known. As TCR cDNA was made by 5'RACE template switching, a universal primer site and UMIs were added. TCRdb re-called the 5' RACE reads with MiXCR, one entry per CDR3 protein. The sample includes over 150,000 distinct CDR3 sequences, about 7% of them seen just once. This specimen belongs to a study of T cells after yellow fever vaccination. Turning to the study itself: SMART-Seq v4 Ultra Low Input prepared libraries from low-cell fractions.

Study-wide points: Primary-vaccination clones mostly resurfaced post-booster (96% CD4, 75% to 90% CD8).

Germline values: CDR1 LNHNV, CDR2 YYDKDF (reference sequence). J was trimmed by 5 bases and V by 3 bases; bases with no gene match: 2. The CDR3 totals 15 residues. This receptor was obtained from a man between 18 and 35 years old who received the YFV17D yellow fever vaccine. V is TRBV15 and J is TRBJ2-2, with 11 nucleotides matching TRBD1. Here the sequenced sample was CD4+ T cells sorted from PBMCs, taken 5 to 6 days after the first yellow fever vaccination. CDR3 region: CATSSRDRGTGELFF. CDR3 sequence (DNA): TGTGCCACCAGCAGCCGGGACAGGGGGACCGGGGAGCTGTTTTTT.